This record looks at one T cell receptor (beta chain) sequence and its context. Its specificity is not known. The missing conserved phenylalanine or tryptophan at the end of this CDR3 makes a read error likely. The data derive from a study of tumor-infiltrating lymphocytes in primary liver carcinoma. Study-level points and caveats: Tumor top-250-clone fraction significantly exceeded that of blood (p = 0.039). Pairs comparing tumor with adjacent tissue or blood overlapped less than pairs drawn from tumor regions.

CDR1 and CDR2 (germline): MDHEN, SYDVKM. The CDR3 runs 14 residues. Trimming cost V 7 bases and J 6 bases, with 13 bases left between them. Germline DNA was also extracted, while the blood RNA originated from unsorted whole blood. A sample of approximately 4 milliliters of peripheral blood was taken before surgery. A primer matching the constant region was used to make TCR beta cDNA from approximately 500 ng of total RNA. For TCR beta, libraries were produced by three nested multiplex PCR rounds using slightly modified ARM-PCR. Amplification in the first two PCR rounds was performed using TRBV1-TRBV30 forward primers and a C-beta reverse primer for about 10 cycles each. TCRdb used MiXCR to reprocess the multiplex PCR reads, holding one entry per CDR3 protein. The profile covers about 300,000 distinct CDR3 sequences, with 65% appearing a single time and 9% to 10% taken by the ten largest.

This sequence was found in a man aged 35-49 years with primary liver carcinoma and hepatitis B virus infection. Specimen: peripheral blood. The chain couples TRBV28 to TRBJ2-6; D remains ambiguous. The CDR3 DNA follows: TGTGCCAGCACTCCCGTGGGCGTGGCCAACGTCCTGACTCTC. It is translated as CASTPVGVANVLTL.